This T cell receptor (beta chain) is from a study of T cells and Merkel cell carcinoma outcomes. Points from the study as a whole: Reportedly, T-cell repertoire with density predicts Merkel cell carcinoma outcomes.

As for this clone: What it binds is unknown.

Germline CDR1 MNHEY, CDR2 SVGAGI. The CDR3 runs 13 residues. The germline V and J ends were trimmed by 2 bases and 0 bases, with 4 bases remaining between them. Assay: immunoSEQ multiplex PCR; the TCRdb copy retains only in-frame clones and omits some. The sample holds more than 7,500 clones, around 84% seen once. The clonotype comes from a human donor with Merkel cell carcinoma. This chain joins TRBV6-5 and TRBJ1-1, with D uncertain. Sequencing was carried out using tumor tissue from Merkel cell carcinoma. The CDR3 sequence: CASSYDMNTEAFF. CDR3 nucleotide sequence: TGTGCCAGCAGTTACGACATGAACACTGAAGCTTTCTTT.